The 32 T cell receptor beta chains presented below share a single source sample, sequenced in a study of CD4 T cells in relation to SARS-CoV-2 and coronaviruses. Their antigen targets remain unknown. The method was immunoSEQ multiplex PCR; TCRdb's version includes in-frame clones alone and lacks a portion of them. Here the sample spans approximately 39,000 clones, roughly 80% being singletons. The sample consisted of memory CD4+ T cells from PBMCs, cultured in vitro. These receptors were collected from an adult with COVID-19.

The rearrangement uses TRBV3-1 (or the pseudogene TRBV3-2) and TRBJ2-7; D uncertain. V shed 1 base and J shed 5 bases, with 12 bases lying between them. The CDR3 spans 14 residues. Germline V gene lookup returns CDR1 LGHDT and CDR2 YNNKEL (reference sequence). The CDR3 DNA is TGTGCCAGCAGCCAAGTAGTGGACGGCCACGAGCAGTACTTC. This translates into CASSQVVDGHEQYF.

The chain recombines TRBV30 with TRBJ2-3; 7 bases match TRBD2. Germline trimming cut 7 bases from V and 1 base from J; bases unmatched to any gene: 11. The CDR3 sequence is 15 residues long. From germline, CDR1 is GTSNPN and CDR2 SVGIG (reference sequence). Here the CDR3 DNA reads TGTGCCTCTCTCACGGGAGGTCCGGGCACAGATACGCAGTATTTT. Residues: CASLTGGPGTDTQYF.

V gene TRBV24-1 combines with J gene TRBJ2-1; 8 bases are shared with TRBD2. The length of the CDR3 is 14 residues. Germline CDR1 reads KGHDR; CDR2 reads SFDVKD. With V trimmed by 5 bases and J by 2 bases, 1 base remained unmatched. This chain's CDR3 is CATSVAGTYNEQFF. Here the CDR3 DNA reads TGTGCCACCAGTGTAGCGGGGACCTACAATGAGCAGTTCTTC.

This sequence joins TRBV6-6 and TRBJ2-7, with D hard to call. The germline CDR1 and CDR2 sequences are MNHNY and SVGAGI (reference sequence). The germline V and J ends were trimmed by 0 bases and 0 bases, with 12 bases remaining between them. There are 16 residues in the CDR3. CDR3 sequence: CASSYSSGVSSYEQYF. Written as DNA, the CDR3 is TGTGCCAGCAGTTACTCGTCTGGAGTCAGCTCCTACGAGCAGTACTTC.

The CDR3 spells CASSDSGRTDTQYF. In nucleotides, the CDR3 is TGTGCCAGCAGCGATAGCGGGAGGACAGATACGCAGTATTTT. This chain uses TRBV6-5 with TRBJ2-3; 10 bases map to TRBD2. The CDR3 sequence is 14 residues long. In germline, CDR1 is MNHEY, CDR2 SVGAGI. The V segment lost 6 bases and the J segment 3 bases; nucleotides outside the gene matches: 3.

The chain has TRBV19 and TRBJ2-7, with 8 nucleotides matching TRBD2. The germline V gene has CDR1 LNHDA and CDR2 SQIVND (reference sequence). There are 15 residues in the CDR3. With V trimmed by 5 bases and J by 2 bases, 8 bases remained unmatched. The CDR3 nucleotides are TGTGCCAGTAGTGGCAGCGGGAGTTGGCCCTACGAGCAGTACTTC. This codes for CASSGSGSWPYEQYF.

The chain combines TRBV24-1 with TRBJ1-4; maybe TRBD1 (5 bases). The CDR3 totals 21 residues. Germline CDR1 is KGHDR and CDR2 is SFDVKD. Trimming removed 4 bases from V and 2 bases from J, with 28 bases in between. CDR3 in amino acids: CATSDQQSIPDTHRTNEKLFF. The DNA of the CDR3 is TGTGCCACCAGTGACCAACAAAGCATACCGGACACACATCGGACTAATGAAAAACTGTTTTTT.

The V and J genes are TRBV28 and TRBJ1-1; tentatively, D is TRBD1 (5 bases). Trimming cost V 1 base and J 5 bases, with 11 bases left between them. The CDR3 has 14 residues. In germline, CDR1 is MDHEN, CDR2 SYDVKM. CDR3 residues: CASSLSGPRTEAFF. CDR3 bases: TGTGCCAGCAGTTTATCAGGGCCGAGGACTGAAGCTTTCTTT.

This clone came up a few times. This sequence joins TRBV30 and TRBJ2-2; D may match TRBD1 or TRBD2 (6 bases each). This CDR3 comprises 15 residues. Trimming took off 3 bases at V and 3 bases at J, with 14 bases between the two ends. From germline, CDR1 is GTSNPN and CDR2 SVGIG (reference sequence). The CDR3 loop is CAWRSGGRDTGELFF. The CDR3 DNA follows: TGTGCCTGGAGATCCGGGGGCAGGGACACCGGGGAGCTGTTTTTT.

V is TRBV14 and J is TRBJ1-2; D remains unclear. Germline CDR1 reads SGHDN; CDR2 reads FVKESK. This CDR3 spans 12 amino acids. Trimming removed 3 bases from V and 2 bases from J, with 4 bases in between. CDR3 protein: CASSQQNYGYTF. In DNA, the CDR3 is TGTGCCAGCAGCCAGCAGAACTATGGCTACACCTTC.

Here the CDR3 reads CASSVSSWTGELFF. CDR3 coding DNA: TGTGCCAGCAGCGTAAGCAGTTGGACCGGGGAGCTGTTTTTT. This rearrangement joins TRBV9 to TRBJ2-2; D remains unclear. The CDR3 has 14 amino acids. Trimming left V 1 base short and J 5 bases short, with 9 bases between. Germline V gene sequence: CDR1 SGDLS, CDR2 YYNGEE.

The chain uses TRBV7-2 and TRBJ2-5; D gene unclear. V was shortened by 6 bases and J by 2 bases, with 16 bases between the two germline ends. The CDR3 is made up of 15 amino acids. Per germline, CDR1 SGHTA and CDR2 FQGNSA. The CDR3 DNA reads TGTGCCAGCAGTTCCCGGTCGACCACACAAGAGACCCAGTACTTC. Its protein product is CASSSRSTTQETQYF.

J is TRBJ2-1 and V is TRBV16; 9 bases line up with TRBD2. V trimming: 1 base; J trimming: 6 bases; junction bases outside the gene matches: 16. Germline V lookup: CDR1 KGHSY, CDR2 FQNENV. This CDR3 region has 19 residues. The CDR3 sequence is CASSQFRSRWAGGPNEQFF. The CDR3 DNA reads TGTGCCAGCAGCCAATTTAGATCTCGTTGGGCGGGAGGGCCCAATGAGCAGTTCTTC. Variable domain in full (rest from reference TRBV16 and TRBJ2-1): GEEVAQTPKHLVRGEGQKAKLYCAPIKGHSYVFWYQQVLKNEFKFLISFQNENVFDETGMPKERFSAKCLPNSPCSLEIQATKLEDSAVYFCASSQFRSRWAGGPNEQFFGPGTRLTVL.

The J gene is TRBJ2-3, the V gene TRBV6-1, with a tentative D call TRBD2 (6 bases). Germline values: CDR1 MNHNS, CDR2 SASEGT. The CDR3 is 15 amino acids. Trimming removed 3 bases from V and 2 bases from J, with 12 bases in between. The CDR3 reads CASSDRDSDTDTQYF. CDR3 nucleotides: TGTGCCAGCAGTGACCGGGACTCAGACACAGATACGCAGTATTTT.

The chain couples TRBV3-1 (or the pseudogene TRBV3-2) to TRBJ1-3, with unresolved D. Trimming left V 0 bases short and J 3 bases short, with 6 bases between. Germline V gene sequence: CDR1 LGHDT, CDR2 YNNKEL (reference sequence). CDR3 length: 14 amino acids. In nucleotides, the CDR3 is TGTGCCAGCAGCCAAGATACATATGGAAACACCATATATTTT. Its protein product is CASSQDTYGNTIYF.

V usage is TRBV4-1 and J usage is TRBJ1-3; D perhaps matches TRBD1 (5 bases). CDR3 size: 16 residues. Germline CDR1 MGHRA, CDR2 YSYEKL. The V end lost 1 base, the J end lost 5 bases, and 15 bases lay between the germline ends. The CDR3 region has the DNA TGCGCCAGCAGCCAAGTGTCTTTGCAGGGCAGAAACACCATATATTTT. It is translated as CASSQVSLQGRNTIYF.

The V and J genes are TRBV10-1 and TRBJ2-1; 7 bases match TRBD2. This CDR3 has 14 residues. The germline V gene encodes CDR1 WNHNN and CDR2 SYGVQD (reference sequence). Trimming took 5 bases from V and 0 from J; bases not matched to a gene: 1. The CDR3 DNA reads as TGCGCCAGCAGTTCTAGCGGCTCCTACAATGAGCAGTTCTTC. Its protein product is CASSSSGSYNEQFF.

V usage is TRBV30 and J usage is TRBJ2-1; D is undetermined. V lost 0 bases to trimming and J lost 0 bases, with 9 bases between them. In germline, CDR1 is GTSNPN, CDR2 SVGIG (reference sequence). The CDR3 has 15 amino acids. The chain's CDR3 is CAWSVLGNSYNEQFF. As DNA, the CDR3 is TGTGCCTGGAGTGTCTTAGGCAACTCCTACAATGAGCAGTTCTTC.

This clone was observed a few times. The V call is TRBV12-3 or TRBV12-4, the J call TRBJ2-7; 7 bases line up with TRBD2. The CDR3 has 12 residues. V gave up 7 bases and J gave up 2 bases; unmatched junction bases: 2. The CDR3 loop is CASTRGAYEQYF. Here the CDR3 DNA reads TGTGCCAGCACCCGGGGGGCCTACGAGCAGTACTTC.

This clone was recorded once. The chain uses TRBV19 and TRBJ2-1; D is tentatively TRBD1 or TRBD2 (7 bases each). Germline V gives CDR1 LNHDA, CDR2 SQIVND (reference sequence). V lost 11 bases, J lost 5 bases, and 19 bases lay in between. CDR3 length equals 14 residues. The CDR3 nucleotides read TGTGCCGCAGGGGGGGGGTTGAGGCACAATGAGCAGTTCTTC. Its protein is CAAGGGLRHNEQFF.

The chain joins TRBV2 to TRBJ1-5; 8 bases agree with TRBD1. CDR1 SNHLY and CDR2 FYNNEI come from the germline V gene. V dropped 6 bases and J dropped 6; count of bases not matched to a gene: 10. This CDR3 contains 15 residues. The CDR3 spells CASSLGQGYIQPQHF. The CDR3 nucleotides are TGTGCCAGCAGCCTCGGACAGGGTTATATTCAGCCCCAGCATTTT.

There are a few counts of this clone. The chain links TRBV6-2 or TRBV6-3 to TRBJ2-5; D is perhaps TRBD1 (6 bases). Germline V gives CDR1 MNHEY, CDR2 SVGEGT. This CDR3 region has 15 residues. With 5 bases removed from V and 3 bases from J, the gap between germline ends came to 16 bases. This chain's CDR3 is CASSKDRGAKETQYF. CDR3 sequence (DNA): TGTGCCAGCAGTAAGGACAGAGGAGCTAAAGAGACCCAGTACTTC.

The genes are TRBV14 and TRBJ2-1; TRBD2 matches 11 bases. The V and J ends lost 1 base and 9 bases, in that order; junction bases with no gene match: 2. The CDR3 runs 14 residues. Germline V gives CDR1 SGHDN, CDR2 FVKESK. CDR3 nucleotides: TGTGCCAGCAGCCAAGCACTAGCGGGAGTTGAGCAGTTCTTC. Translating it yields CASSQALAGVEQFF.

CDR3 coding DNA: TGTGCCAGCAGCTTATATCTTGGCTCTGGAAACACCATATATTTT. This encodes CASSLYLGSGNTIYF. The genes are TRBV7-2 and TRBJ1-3; no reliable D call. Germline lookup yields CDR1 SGHTA and CDR2 FQGNSA. Trimming cost V 2 bases and J 0 bases, with 8 bases left between them. The CDR3 runs to 15 residues. The variable domain in full, completed from reference TRBV7-2 and TRBJ1-3, reads GAGVSQSPSNKVTEKGKDVELRCDPISGHTALYWYRQSLGQGLEFLIYFQGNSAPDKSGLPSDRFSAERTGGSVSTLTIQRTQQEDSAVYLCASSLYLGSGNTIYFGEGSWLTVV.

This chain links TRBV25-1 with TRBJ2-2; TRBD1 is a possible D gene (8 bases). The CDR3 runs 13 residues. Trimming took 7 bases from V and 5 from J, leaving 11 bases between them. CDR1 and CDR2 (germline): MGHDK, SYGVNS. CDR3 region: CASNRGGTGELFF. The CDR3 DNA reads TGTGCCAGCAACAGGGGGGGAACCGGGGAGCTGTTTTTT.

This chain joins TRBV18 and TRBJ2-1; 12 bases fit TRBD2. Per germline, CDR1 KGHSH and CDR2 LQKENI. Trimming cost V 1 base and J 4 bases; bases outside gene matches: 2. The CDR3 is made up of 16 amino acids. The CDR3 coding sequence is TGTGCCAGCTCACCACTAGGACTAGCGGGGTACAATGAGCAGTTCTTC. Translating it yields CASSPLGLAGYNEQFF.

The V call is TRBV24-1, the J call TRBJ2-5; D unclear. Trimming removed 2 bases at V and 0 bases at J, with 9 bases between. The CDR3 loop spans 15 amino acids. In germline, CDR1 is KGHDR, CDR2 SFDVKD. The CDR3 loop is CATSDYPAYQETQYF. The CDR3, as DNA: TGTGCCACCAGTGATTACCCCGCATACCAAGAGACCCAGTACTTC.

CDR3 sequence reads: CASSLSAQSKFYEQYF. In DNA form, the CDR3 reads TGTGCCAGCAGCTTGAGTGCACAGTCGAAATTTTACGAGCAGTACTTC. The V and J genes are TRBV5-5 and TRBJ2-7; D is ambiguous. The germline V gene has CDR1 SGHKS and CDR2 YYEKEE (reference sequence). CDR3 size: 16 residues. The V and J ends lost 1 base and 4 bases respectively, with 18 bases between them.

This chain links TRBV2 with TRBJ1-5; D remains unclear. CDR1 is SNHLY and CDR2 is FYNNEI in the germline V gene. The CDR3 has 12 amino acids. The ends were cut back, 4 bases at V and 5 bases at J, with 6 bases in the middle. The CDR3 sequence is CASSVRDQPQHF. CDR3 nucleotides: TGTGCCAGCAGTGTCCGAGATCAGCCCCAGCATTTT.

DNA of the CDR3: TGTGCCAGCAGCTTGAACGGTGCAACTAATGAAAAACTGTTTTTT. This sequence encodes CASSLNGATNEKLFF. This sequence joins TRBV7-9 and TRBJ1-4; D is undetermined. The germline CDR1 and CDR2 sequences are SEHNR and FQNEAQ (reference sequence). This CDR3 is built from 15 residues. Trimming removed 3 bases from V and 0 bases from J, with 8 bases in between.

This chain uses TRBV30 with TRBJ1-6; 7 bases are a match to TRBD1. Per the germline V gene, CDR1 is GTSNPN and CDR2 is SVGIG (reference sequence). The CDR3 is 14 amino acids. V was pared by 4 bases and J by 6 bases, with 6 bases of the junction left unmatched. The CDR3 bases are TGTGCCTGGAAGAAGGACAGGCTTAATTCACCCCTCCACTTT. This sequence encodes CAWKKDRLNSPLHF.

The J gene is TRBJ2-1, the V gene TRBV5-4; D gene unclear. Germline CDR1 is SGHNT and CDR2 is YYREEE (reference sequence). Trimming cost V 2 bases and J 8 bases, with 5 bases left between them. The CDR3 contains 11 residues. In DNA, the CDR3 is TGTGCCAGCAGCTTAAGCGATGAGCAGTTCTTC. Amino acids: CASSLSDEQFF.